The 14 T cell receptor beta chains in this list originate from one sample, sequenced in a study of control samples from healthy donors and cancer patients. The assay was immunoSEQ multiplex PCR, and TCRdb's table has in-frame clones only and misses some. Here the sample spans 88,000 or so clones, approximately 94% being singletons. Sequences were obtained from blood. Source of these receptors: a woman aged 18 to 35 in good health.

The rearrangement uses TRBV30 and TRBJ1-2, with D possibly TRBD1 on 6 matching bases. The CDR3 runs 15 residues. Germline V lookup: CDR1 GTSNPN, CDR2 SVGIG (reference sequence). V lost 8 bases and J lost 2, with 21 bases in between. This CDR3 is CAPGARSPVNYGYTF. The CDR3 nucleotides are TGTGCCCCGGGGGCCCGGTCCCCCGTCAACTATGGCTACACCTTC. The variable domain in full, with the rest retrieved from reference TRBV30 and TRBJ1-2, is SQTIHQWPATLVQPVGSPLSLECTVEGTSNPNLYWYRQAAGRGLQLLFYSVGIGQISSEVPQNLSASRPQDRQFILSSKKLLLSDSGFYLCAPGARSPVNYGYTFGSGTRLTVV.

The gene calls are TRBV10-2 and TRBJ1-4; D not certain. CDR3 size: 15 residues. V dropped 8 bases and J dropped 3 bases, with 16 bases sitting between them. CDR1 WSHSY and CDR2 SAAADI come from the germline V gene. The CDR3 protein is CASFREPGPNEKLFF. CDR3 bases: TGCGCCAGCTTCCGGGAGCCAGGTCCTAATGAAAAACTGTTTTTT.

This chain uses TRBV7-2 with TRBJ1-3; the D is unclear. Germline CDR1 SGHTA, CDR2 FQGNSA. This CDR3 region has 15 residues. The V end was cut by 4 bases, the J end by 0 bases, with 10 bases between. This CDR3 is CASSSSGSSGNTIYF. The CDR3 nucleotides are TGTGCCAGCAGCTCCTCAGGTTCCTCTGGAAACACCATATATTTT.

CDR3 region: CASSQIPGALTGEKLFF. The CDR3, as DNA: TGTGCCAGCAGCCAAATCCCTGGGGCCTTAACGGGTGAAAAACTGTTTTTT. The chain uses TRBV3-1 (or the pseudogene TRBV3-2) and TRBJ1-4, with D possibly matching TRBD1 (5 bases). CDR1 is LGHDT and CDR2 is YNNKEL in the germline V gene (reference sequence). This CDR3 contains 17 residues. Deletions cut 2 bases from V and 7 bases from J, with 20 bases between.

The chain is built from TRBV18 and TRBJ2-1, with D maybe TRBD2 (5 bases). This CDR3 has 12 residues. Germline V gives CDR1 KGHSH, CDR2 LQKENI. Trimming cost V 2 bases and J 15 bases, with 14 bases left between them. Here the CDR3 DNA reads TGTGCCAGCTCACCAGAGGCGGGTCGTCCGTTCTTC. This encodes CASSPEAGRPFF. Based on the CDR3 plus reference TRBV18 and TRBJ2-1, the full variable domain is NAGVMQNPRHLVRRRGQEARLRCSPMKGHSHVYWYRQLPEEGLKFMVYLQKENIIDESGMPKERFSAEFPKEGPSILRIQQVVRGDSAAYFCASSPEAGRPFFGPGTRLTVL.

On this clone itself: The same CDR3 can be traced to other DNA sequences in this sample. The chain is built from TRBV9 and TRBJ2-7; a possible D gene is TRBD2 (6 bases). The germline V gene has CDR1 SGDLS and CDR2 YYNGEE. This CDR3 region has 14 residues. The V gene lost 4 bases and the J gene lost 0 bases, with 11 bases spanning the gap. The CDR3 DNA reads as TGTGCCAGCAGCCCAAGCGGGCTCTCCTACGAGCAGTACTTC. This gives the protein CASSPSGLSYEQYF.

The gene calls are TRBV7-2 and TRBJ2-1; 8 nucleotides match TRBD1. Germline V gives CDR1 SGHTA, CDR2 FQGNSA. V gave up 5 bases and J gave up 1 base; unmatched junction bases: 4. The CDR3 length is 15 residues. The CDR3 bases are TGTGCCAGCAGCATAACAGGGGGTTCCTACAATGAGCAGTTCTTC. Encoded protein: CASSITGGSYNEQFF.

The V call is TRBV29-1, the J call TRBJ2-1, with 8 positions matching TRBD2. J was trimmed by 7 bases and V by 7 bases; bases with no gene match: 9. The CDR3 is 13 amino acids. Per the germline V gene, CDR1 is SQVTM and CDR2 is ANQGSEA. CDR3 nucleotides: TGCAGCGGATACACGGGAGGGAGTAATGAGCAGTTCTTC. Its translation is CSGYTGGSNEQFF.

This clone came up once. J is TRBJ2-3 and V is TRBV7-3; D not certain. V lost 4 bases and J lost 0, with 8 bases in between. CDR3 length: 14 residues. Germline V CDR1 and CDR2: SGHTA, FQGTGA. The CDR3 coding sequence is TGTGCCAGCAGCTCCGGGCTAAGCACAGATACGCAGTATTTT. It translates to CASSSGLSTDTQYF.

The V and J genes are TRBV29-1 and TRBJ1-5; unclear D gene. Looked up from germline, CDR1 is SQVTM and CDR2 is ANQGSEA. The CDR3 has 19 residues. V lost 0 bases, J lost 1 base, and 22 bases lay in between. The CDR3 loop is CSVEDKTGPSVRSNQPQHF. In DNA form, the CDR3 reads TGCAGCGTTGAAGATAAAACCGGACCGAGCGTTAGGAGCAATCAGCCCCAGCATTTT.

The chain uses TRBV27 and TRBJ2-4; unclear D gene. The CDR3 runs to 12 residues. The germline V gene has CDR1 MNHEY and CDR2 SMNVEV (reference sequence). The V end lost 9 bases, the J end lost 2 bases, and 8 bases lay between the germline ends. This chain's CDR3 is CASSGPKNIQYF. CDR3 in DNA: TGTGCCAGTTCCGGACCCAAAAACATTCAGTACTTC.

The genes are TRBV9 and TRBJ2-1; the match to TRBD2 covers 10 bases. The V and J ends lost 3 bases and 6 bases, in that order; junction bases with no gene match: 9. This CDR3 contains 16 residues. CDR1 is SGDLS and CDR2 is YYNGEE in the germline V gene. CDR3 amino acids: CASSAPSGSGFNEQFF. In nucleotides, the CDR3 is TGTGCCAGCAGCGCTCCTAGCGGGAGCGGGTTCAATGAGCAGTTCTTC.

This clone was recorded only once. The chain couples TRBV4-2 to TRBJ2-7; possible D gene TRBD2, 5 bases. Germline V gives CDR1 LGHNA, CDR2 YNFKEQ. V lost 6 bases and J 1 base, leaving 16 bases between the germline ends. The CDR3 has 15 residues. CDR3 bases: TGTGCCAGCAGTCTCGGGGTTACGCAATCCTACGAGCAGTACTTC. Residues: CASSLGVTQSYEQYF.

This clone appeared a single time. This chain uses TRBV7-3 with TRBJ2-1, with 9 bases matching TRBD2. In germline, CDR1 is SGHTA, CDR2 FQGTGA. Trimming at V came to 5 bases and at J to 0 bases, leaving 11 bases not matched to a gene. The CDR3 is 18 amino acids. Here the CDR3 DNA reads TGTGCCAGCAGCCGCCCTCGAGCGGGAGGTTCCTCCTACAATGAGCAGTTCTTC. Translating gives CASSRPRAGGSSYNEQFF. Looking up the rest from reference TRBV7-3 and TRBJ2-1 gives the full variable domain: GAGVSQTPSNKVTEKGKYVELRCDPISGHTALYWYRQSLGQGPEFLIYFQGTGAADDSGLPNDRFFAVRPEGSVSTLKIQRTERGDSAVYLCASSRPRAGGSSYNEQFFGPGTRLTVL.